This TCR beta chain was found in a study of prognosis after radiotherapy for stage I lung cancer. Turning to the study itself: The study included over 13 patients with newly diagnosed primary stage I lung tumors and roughly 5 with oligometastatic NSCLC after surgical resection of the primary tumor. Squamous cell carcinoma affected over five patients, adenocarcinoma eleven to twelve. Study-wide points: Unique TCR clone counts went down once patients had stereotactic body radiation therapy, median approximately 9,600 versus 7,200. Some patients went on to develop distant metastases. Their Shannon entropy after stereotactic body radiation therapy was lower, and its change from baseline was also lower.

This clonotype has at least ten counts. Its target is unknown. Two-round multiplex PCR, the amplification method, yielded TCR beta CDR3 from genomic DNA. Primers were specific to each TRBV and TRBJ gene in first-round PCR. TCRdb independently ran MiXCR on the multiplex PCR reads; one entry per CDR3 protein. Counted here are nearly 35,000 distinct CDR3 sequences, 32% occurring once; the ten biggest clones make up roughly 26%. Germline V lookup: CDR1 SNHLY, CDR2 FYNNEI. After removal of 4 bases from V and 2 bases from J, the junction contained 6 bases not matched to a gene. The CDR3 has 16 residues. Sequences were derived from PBMCs, sampled before or after stereotactic body radiation therapy (not recorded which). The rearrangement uses TRBV2 and TRBJ2-1; 9 bases map to TRBD2. The source is a donor at least 50 years old with non-small cell lung cancer. The CDR3 nucleotides read TGTGCCAGCAGTGTGGTAGCGGGGGACCCCTACAATGAGCAGTTCTTC. It yields the protein CASSVVAGDPYNEQFF.